Each of the 3 T cell receptor beta chains below was sequenced from the same sample in a study of long-term antiretroviral therapy in people with HIV. Version v3.0 of the immunoSEQ assay was performed at survey level. Some clones are missing from TCRdb's copy, which holds only in-frame ones; the method was immunoSEQ multiplex PCR. Of tens of thousands of clones in the sample, about 83% were seen once. The sample consisted of unsorted PBMCs, taken 0.4 years before starting antiretroviral therapy. These receptors came from a man aged 18 to 35 with HIV.

This clone has more than one count but fewer than ten. This chain joins TRBV7-2 and TRBJ2-1, with 7 bases that match TRBD2. V was pared by 5 bases and J by 8 bases, with 15 bases of the junction left unmatched. The germline V gene has CDR1 SGHTA and CDR2 FQGNSA. This CDR3 is 16 amino acids long. The CDR3 DNA sequence: TGTGCCAGCAGCGCCCGGGACTACCCTCCCGTCGATGAGCAGTTCTTC. Translation gives CASSARDYPPVDEQFF.

This clone came up a few times. This sequence joins TRBV6-1 and TRBJ1-2; TRBD1 might be the D (6 bases). V was pared by 1 base and J by 3 bases, with 12 bases between. The CDR3 loop spans 15 amino acids. Germline CDR1 and CDR2: MNHNS and SASEGT. The CDR3 nucleotides are TGTGCCAGCAGTGAAGAAGGACAGACTGACTATGGCTACACCTTC. Amino acid sequence: CASSEEGQTDYGYTF.

This chain connects TRBV9 to TRBJ1-5; 10 bases match TRBD1. The CDR3 covers 19 residues. The junction had 13 bases not matched to a gene; V was cut back by 0 bases and J by 4 bases. Germline CDR1 is SGDLS and CDR2 is YYNGEE. Here the CDR3 DNA reads TGTGCCAGCAGCGTAGGCCCCTCGACAGGGGGCACGGGGAATCAGCCCCAGCATTTT. This sequence encodes CASSVGPSTGGTGNQPQHF.